The 3 T cell receptor beta chains in this list originate from one sample, sequenced in a study of beta chain features in type 1 diabetes. Expressed TCRB transcripts got sequenced, as all isolated RNA was reverse transcribed. Clones were sequenced by immunoSEQ multiplex PCR, and TCRdb holds only the in-frame ones, with some missing. Found here are fewer than 350,000 clones, about 20% of them singletons; the top ten hold approximately 0.046%. Sequenced material: naive CD4+ T cells from blood. Every receptor here comes from a woman younger than 35 in good health.

The chain recombines TRBV11-3 with TRBJ2-3; TRBD2 matches at 12 bases. V trimming: 5 bases; J trimming: 5 bases; junction bases outside the gene matches: 5. The germline V gene has CDR1 SGHNT and CDR2 YENEEA. The CDR3 is 15 amino acids. The CDR3 sequence is CASSPSGRERDTQYF. CDR3 bases: TGTGCCAGCAGCCCTAGCGGGAGGGAAAGAGATACGCAGTATTTT.

The chain uses TRBV5-1 and TRBJ2-6; D gene unclear. This CDR3 is 18 amino acids long. V lost 2 bases and J lost 2, with 17 bases in between. The V gene's germline CDR1 is SGHRS and CDR2 YFSETQ. As DNA, the CDR3 is TGCGCCAGCAGCTTCGGTATTGGCTTTGCGGCTGGGGCCAACGTCCTGACTTTC. It is translated as CASSFGIGFAAGANVLTF.

The V gene is TRBV18, the J gene TRBJ1-1, with D possibly matching TRBD1 (6 bases). Trimming stripped 2 bases from V and 4 bases from J, with 8 bases between. Germline CDR1 reads KGHSH; CDR2 reads LQKENI. The CDR3 runs 13 residues. Written as DNA, the CDR3 is TGTGCCAGCTCACCAATACAGGGCACTGAAGCTTTCTTT. Its protein product is CASSPIQGTEAFF.